The source of this T cell receptor (beta chain) is a study of blood T cell repertoires in COVID-19. Study-wide context: COVID-19 samples collected from the United States, Italy and Spain covered acute and convalescent phases. T cells, B-cell-depleted T cells, or PBMCs supplied cDNA or gDNA.

The CDR3 has 14 residues. After removal of 3 bases from V and 5 bases from J, the junction contained 4 bases not matched to a gene. CDR1 LNHDA and CDR2 SQIVND come from the germline V gene (reference sequence). The Seattle patients, enrolled during active infection, were followed longitudinally. In the case of this clone: Other DNA sequences within the sample encode an identical CDR3.

Per the authors' pipeline: Researchers report that nucleated cell counts were estimated from reference gene primer amplification. TCRdb keeps only in-frame clones here, not all; method: immunoSEQ multiplex PCR. The V and J calls and the clone size are those of that table, but D and trimming were determined from the DNA. This table has some 200,000 clones, around nine tenths appearing once. The rearrangement uses TRBV19 and TRBJ1-5; 7 bases line up with TRBD1. The TCR sequence derives from a man between 45 and 60 years old with COVID-19, enrolled during active disease. The sequencing input was peripheral blood. CDR3 sequence reads: CASSIRTGDQPQHF. The CDR3 DNA reads as TGTGCCAGTAGTATTCGAACAGGGGATCAGCCCCAGCATTTT.